The 27 T cell receptor beta chains in this list originate from one sample, sequenced in a study of metastatic and nonmetastatic thyroid tumors. The entire patient cohort was treatment-naive prior to thyroid surgery. TCRdb recomputed clones from the PCR reads via MiXCR. The sample includes about 48,000 clones, more than 20% seen only once; the top ten take about 3.8%. The sequencing input was blood. These receptor sequences come from a male donor with papillary thyroid cancer or a benign thyroid nodule (not recorded which). Some clones in this sample may be carry-over from other donors' samples.

With respect to this clone: Other DNA sequences in the same sample also yield this CDR3. The rearrangement links TRBV10-2 to TRBJ2-5; D is uncertain. V lost 5 bases and J 14 bases, leaving 18 bases between the germline ends. This CDR3 has 12 residues. In germline, CDR1 is WSHSY, CDR2 SAAADI. The CDR3 DNA reads TGCGCCAGCAGTCCCGGTTTGGAGACACAATACTTC. Translating it yields CASSPGLETQYF.

Only a few counts were recorded for this clone. This rearrangement joins TRBV6-1 to TRBJ1-3, with TRBD1 matching over 8 bases. The V and J ends lost 3 bases and 2 bases, in that order; junction bases with no gene match: 6. Germline V lookup: CDR1 MNHNS, CDR2 SASEGT. The CDR3 runs to 16 residues. CDR3 loop: CASSDGRGLTGNTIYF. The CDR3 DNA sequence: TGTGCCAGCAGTGATGGCAGGGGGCTGACTGGAAACACCATATATTTT.

The chain links TRBV6-4 to TRBJ1-1; D gene uncertain. CDR1 and CDR2 (germline): MRHNA, SNTAGT. The V end lost 3 bases, the J end lost 4 bases, and 9 bases lay between the germline ends. The CDR3 sequence is 13 residues long. CDR3 residues: CASSEGSGTEAFF. For the CDR3, the DNA is TGTGCCAGCAGTGAGGGGAGTGGCACTGAAGCTTTCTTT.

The CDR3 loop reads CATSEGSREGRSNEQFF. The CDR3 DNA reads TGTGCCACCAGTGAGGGCTCTAGGGAGGGCCGGTCGAATGAGCAGTTCTTC. V and J are TRBV24-1 and TRBJ2-1; 7 bases line up with TRBD2. Germline V lookup: CDR1 KGHDR, CDR2 SFDVKD. V gave up 4 bases and J gave up 7 bases; unmatched junction bases: 15. CDR3 length: 17 residues.

This clone was seen more than once but under ten times. The chain carries TRBV20-1 and TRBJ2-7; possibly TRBD2 for D (5 bases). With 3 bases removed from V and 9 bases from J, the gap between germline ends came to 24 bases. There are 15 residues in the CDR3. In germline, CDR1 is DFQATT, CDR2 SNEGSKA (reference sequence). CDR3 protein: CSASPLVVSKKGQYF. In nucleotides, the CDR3 is TGCAGTGCTAGCCCACTAGTCGTTTCGAAGAAGGGGCAGTACTTC.

The J gene is TRBJ2-1, the V gene TRBV6-2 or TRBV6-3, with a possible D match to TRBD2 (6 bases). Germline CDR1 MNHEY, CDR2 SVGEGT. CDR3 length: 12 amino acids. V was clipped by 0 bases and J by 13 bases, with 10 bases between them. The CDR3 reads CASSYSPGVQFF. CDR3 sequence (DNA): TGTGCCAGCAGTTACTCGCCGGGGGTCCAGTTCTTC.

The chain combines TRBV2 with TRBJ2-7; D is unclear. Per the germline V gene, CDR1 is SNHLY and CDR2 is FYNNEI. Trimming cost V 2 bases and J 9 bases, with 14 bases left between them. The CDR3 runs to 13 residues. CDR3 DNA sequence: TGTGCCAGCAGTGAATCGGGCTTGTTGGGGCAGTACTTC. As protein: CASSESGLLGQYF.

Details on this clone: At one boundary the junction diverges from the germline segment, which might be a read error. This chain connects TRBV7-9 to TRBJ2-3; D not resolved. Per germline, CDR1 SEHNR and CDR2 FQNEAQ (reference sequence). The CDR3 consists of 14 residues. The CDR3 nucleotides are TGTTCCAGCAGCCCACCGACAAGGGCAGATACGCAGTATTTT. Protein sequence: CSSSPPTRADTQYF.

This clone was recorded at least ten times. In DNA form, the CDR3 reads TGCGCCAGCAGCCAGACAGGGACAGGGAGCTCCTACGAGCAGTACTTC. Amino acids: CASSQTGTGSSYEQYF. This rearrangement joins TRBV4-1 to TRBJ2-7, with 9 bases identical to TRBD1. J lost 0 bases, V lost 3 bases, and 6 bases had no gene match. Germline assignment: CDR1 MGHRA and CDR2 YSYEKL. The CDR3 sequence is 16 residues long.

The J gene is TRBJ2-6, the V gene TRBV11-1; no clear D. Per germline, CDR1 SGHAT and CDR2 FQDESV (reference sequence). This CDR3 is 14 amino acids long. The V and J ends lost 1 base and 3 bases respectively, with 4 bases between them. This CDR3 reads CASSLVGGANVLTF. The CDR3 DNA follows: TGTGCCAGCAGCTTAGTAGGTGGGGCCAACGTCCTGACTTTC.

A remark on this clone: An end of the junction differs from the germline gene, which may be a read error. The CDR3 DNA follows: TGCGCCAGCATCTTGGACAGGGGCGGACCCTACGAGCAGTACTTC. The encoded protein is CASILDRGGPYEQYF. The J gene is TRBJ2-7, the V gene TRBV5-1, with TRBD1 identical over 9 bases. CDR1 and CDR2 from the germline V gene are SGHRS and YFSETQ. The CDR3 covers 15 residues. Full variable domain (missing parts from reference TRBV5-1 and TRBJ2-7): KAGVTQTPRYLIKTRGQQVTLSCSPISGHRSVSWYQQTPGQGLQFLFEYFSETQRNKGNFPGRFSGRQFSNSRSEMNVSTLELGDSALYLCASILDRGGPYEQYFGPGTRLTVT.

The chain couples TRBV20-1 to TRBJ1-2; TRBD1 aligns across 7 bases. J lost 7 bases, V lost 4 bases, and 12 bases had no gene match. Germline V gene lookup returns CDR1 DFQATT and CDR2 SNEGSKA (reference sequence). The CDR3 consists of 14 residues. CDR3 DNA sequence: TGCAGTGCTACACCGACAGGGACGATTAGTGGCTACACCTTC. Its translation: CSATPTGTISGYTF.

V usage is TRBV11-2 and J usage is TRBJ2-6; possible D gene TRBD2, 6 bases. Between the trimmed V and J ends, which lost 5 bases and 9 bases, there was a span of 20 bases. The V gene's germline CDR1 is SGHAT and CDR2 FQNNGV. The CDR3 consists of 16 residues. Here the CDR3 reads CASSPRGNSGVNVLTF. In DNA, the CDR3 is TGTGCCAGCAGCCCACGGGGGAATTCCGGTGTCAACGTCCTGACTTTC.

The genes are TRBV4-1 and TRBJ1-5; tentatively, D is TRBD1 (6 bases). The V end was cut by 3 bases, the J end by 3 bases, with 12 bases between. The CDR3 extends over 15 amino acids. The germline V gene encodes CDR1 MGHRA and CDR2 YSYEKL. In nucleotides, the CDR3 is TGCGCCAGCAGCCATGATCAGGGGTACAATCAGCCCCAGCATTTT. This gives the protein CASSHDQGYNQPQHF.

The chain recombines TRBV7-3 with TRBJ2-7; 9 positions agree with TRBD1. V was pared by 4 bases and J by 7 bases, with 14 bases of the junction left unmatched. The length of the CDR3 is 16 residues. Germline CDR1 reads SGHTA; CDR2 reads FQGTGA. The chain's CDR3 is CASSSSRDREVEEQYF. CDR3 in DNA: TGTGCCAGCAGCTCGAGCCGGGACAGGGAAGTGGAAGAGCAGTACTTC.

The chain carries TRBV20-1 and TRBJ1-6; no firm D call. Germline V lookup: CDR1 DFQATT, CDR2 SNEGSKA (reference sequence). The germline V and J ends were trimmed by 0 bases and 0 bases, with 9 bases remaining between them. The CDR3 is made up of 16 amino acids. The CDR3 loop reads CSARDAMSSYNSPLHF. The DNA of the CDR3 is TGCAGTGCTAGAGATGCTATGAGCTCCTATAATTCACCCCTCCACTTT.

At least ten counts were recorded for this clone. The chain combines TRBV4-1 with TRBJ2-1; D is uncertain. The CDR3 is 13 residues long. Germline V lookup: CDR1 MGHRA, CDR2 YSYEKL. Trimming stripped 1 base from V and 0 bases from J, with 1 base between. CDR3 sequence reads: CASSQGSYNEQFF. The CDR3 region has the DNA TGCGCCAGCAGCCAAGGCTCCTACAATGAGCAGTTCTTC.

This clone has just a few counts. The chain links TRBV6-1 to TRBJ2-2; D is uncertain. The CDR3 has 13 amino acids. The V end was cut by 4 bases, the J end by 11 bases, with 14 bases between. Germline V CDR1 and CDR2: MNHNS, SASEGT. In DNA form, the CDR3 reads TGTGCCAGCAGTGTGGTTCTCTCGGTTGAGCTGTTTTTT. Encoded protein: CASSVVLSVELFF.

This sequence joins TRBV6-1 and TRBJ1-5; TRBD1 matches at 9 bases. Germline lookup yields CDR1 MNHNS and CDR2 SASEGT. J was trimmed by 4 bases and V by 8 bases; bases with no gene match: 6. This CDR3 has 14 amino acids. The DNA of the CDR3 is TGTGCCAGCGTGCTGACAGGGGGGAATCAGCCCCAGCATTTT. It translates to CASVLTGGNQPQHF.

V and J are TRBV7-8 and TRBJ1-1; the D is unclear. In germline, CDR1 is SGHVS, CDR2 FQNEAQ. The germline V and J ends were trimmed by 1 base and 4 bases, with 22 bases remaining between them. The CDR3 has 18 residues. Here the CDR3 reads CASSLGARCSSGRTEAFF. The CDR3 region has the DNA TGTGCCAGCAGCTTAGGTGCGAGGTGCAGCTCTGGCCGCACTGAAGCTTTCTTT.

This clone appeared many times. The J gene is TRBJ2-5, the V gene TRBV7-2; 8 nucleotides align to TRBD1. Germline V gives CDR1 SGHTA, CDR2 FQGNSA. The CDR3 consists of 15 residues. With V trimmed by 5 bases and J by 5 bases, 10 bases remained unmatched. The CDR3, as DNA: TGTGCCAGCAGCCCTGGACAGGGCAAACTGGAGACCCAGTACTTC. Protein product: CASSPGQGKLETQYF.

The chain is built from TRBV15 and TRBJ1-6, with no clear D. CDR1 and CDR2 from the germline V gene are LNHNV and YYDKDF (reference sequence). Trimming took 6 bases from V and 8 from J, leaving 11 bases between them. The CDR3 spans 13 residues. In nucleotides, the CDR3 is TGTGCCACCAGTGTGAGGGTGGATTCACCCCTCCACTTT. Protein: CATSVRVDSPLHF. The variable domain in full, with the rest retrieved from reference TRBV15 and TRBJ1-6, is DAMVIQNPRYQVTQFGKPVTLSCSQTLNHNVMYWYQQKSSQAPKLLFHYYDKDFNNEADTPDNFQSRRPNTSFCFLDIRSPGLGDTAMYLCATSVRVDSPLHFGNGTRLTVT.

At least ten counts were recorded for this clone. This chain uses TRBV5-1 with TRBJ2-1, with 8 bases that match TRBD2. Germline CDR1 and CDR2: SGHRS and YFSETQ. V shed 3 bases, J shed 6 bases, and the junction held 14 bases outside the gene matches. CDR3 size: 17 residues. The CDR3 DNA reads as TGCGCCAGCAGCTCGGCTGCCGGGACTAGGATAACCAATGAGCAGTTCTTC. It is translated as CASSSAAGTRITNEQFF.

This clone was detected ten times or more. V usage is TRBV6-1 and J usage is TRBJ2-2, with TRBD2 as a possible D gene (5 bases). Germline CDR1 and CDR2: MNHNS and SASEGT. The length of the CDR3 is 16 residues. Trimming pared 0 bases from V and 5 bases from J, leaving 13 bases between. The CDR3 nucleotides are TGTGCCAGCAGTGAAGCGCGAGGGTCCGGGACCGGGGAGCTGTTTTTT. Amino acids: CASSEARGSGTGELFF.

V and J are TRBV6-1 and TRBJ1-2; D is unresolved. Trimming removed 4 bases from V and 3 bases from J, with 9 bases in between. The CDR3 sequence is 13 residues long. Germline lookup yields CDR1 MNHNS and CDR2 SASEGT. The CDR3 sequence: CASSAGSYYGYTF. CDR3 in DNA: TGTGCCAGCAGTGCCGGGTCTTACTATGGCTACACCTTC.

This clone showed up many times. This chain uses TRBV6-4 with TRBJ1-1; 7 positions match TRBD1. CDR1 and CDR2 from the germline V gene are MRHNA and SNTAGT. Trimming removed 3 bases from V and 4 bases from J; junction bases left unmatched: 5. CDR3 size: 14 residues. The CDR3, as DNA: TGTGCCAGCAGTGAAGGGGGGGACAGCACTGAAGCTTTCTTT. Amino acid sequence: CASSEGGDSTEAFF.

J is TRBJ1-5 and V is TRBV18; a possible D gene is TRBD1 (6 bases). Germline V lookup: CDR1 KGHSH, CDR2 LQKENI. Trimming removed 1 base from V and 0 bases from J, with 13 bases in between. The CDR3 spans 17 residues. CDR3 bases: TGTGCCAGCTCACCACTGTCCGTACAGGGTAGCAATCAGCCCCAGCATTTT. This codes for CASSPLSVQGSNQPQHF.